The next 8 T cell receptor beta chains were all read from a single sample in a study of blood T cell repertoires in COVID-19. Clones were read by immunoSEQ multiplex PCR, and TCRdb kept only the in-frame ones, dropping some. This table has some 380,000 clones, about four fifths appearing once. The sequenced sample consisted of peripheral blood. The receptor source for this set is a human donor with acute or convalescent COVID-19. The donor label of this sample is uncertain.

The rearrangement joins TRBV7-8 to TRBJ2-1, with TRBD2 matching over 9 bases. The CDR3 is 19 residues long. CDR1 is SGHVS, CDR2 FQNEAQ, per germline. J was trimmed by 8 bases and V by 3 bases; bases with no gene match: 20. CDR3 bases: TGTGCCAGCAGCTTTTGGGCCCGCGGGGGGGTGGCCACACGGGATGAGCAGTTCTTC. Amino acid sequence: CASSFWARGGVATRDEQFF.

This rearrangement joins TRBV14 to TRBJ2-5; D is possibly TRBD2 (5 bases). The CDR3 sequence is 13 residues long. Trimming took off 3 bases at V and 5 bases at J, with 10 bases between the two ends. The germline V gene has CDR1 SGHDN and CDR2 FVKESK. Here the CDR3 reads CASSQGRRETQYF. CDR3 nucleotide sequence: TGTGCCAGCAGCCAGGGGAGACGGGAGACCCAGTACTTC.

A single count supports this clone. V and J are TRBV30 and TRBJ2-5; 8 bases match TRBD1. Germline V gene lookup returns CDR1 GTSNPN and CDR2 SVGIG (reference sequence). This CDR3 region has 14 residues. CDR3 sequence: CALGGRGRQETQYF. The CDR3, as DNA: TGTGCTTTAGGGGGCAGGGGGCGTCAAGAGACCCAGTACTTC.

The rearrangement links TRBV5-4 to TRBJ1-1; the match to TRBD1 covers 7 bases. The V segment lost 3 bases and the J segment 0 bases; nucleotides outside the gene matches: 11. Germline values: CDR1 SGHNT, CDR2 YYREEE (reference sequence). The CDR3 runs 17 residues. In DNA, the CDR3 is TGTGCCAGCAGCTACCCGCAACAGGGGCGGCTGAACACTGAAGCTTTCTTT. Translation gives CASSYPQQGRLNTEAFF.

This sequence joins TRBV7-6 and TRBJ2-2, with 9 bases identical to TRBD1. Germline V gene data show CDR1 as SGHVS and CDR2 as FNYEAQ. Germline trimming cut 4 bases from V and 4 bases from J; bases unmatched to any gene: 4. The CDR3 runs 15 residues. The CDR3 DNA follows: TGTGCCAGCAGCTCCGGACAGGGGAGCACCGGGGAGCTGTTTTTT. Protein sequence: CASSSGQGSTGELFF.

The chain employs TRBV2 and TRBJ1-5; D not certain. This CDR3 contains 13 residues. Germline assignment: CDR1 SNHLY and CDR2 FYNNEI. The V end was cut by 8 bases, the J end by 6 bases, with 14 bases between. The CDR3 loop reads CASGQERRQPQHF. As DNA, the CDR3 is TGTGCCAGCGGTCAGGAACGACGTCAGCCCCAGCATTTT.

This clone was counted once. The CDR3 nucleotides read TGTGCCAGCAGCGACGCGGGACTAGAGTCGGAGACCCAGTACTTC. It specifies CASSDAGLESETQYF. J is TRBJ2-5 and V is TRBV2, with 8 bases lining up with TRBD2. Germline V CDR1 and CDR2: SNHLY, FYNNEI. Germline trimming cut 6 bases from V and 5 bases from J; bases unmatched to any gene: 11. The CDR3 totals 15 residues.

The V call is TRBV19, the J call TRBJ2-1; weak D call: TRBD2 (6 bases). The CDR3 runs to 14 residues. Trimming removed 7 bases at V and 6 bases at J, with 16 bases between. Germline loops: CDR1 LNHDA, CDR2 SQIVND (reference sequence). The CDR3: CASIAGDSSNEQFF. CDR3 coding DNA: TGTGCCAGTATAGCCGGGGACTCTTCCAATGAGCAGTTCTTC.